This T cell receptor (beta chain) was observed in a study of memory CD4+ T cells and cytomegalovirus serostatus. Study-wide background: This sample comes from healthy Belgian adults, 9 CMV seropositive, 24 seronegative. Study conclusions and caveats: A US-trained random forest predicted CMV serostatus with median AUC around 0.9.

Single viable CD3+CD4+CD8-CD45RO+ cells were sorted as the memory CD4+ T cells. Serum IgG to CMV pp150, pp28, p38 and p52 defined serostatus. After thawing, CD4+ T cells were positively selected. On this clone itself: The target antigen is unknown.

Clones were sequenced by immunoSEQ multiplex PCR, and TCRdb holds only the in-frame ones, with some missing. Among tens of thousands of clones listed, over 70% were seen once. V was shortened by 4 bases and J by 0 bases, with 12 bases between the two germline ends. Germline CDR1 is MGHRA and CDR2 is YSYEKL. CDR3 length equals 16 residues. The sequencing input was memory CD4+ T cells from blood. This receptor was identified in an adult in good health and CMV-seropositive. This chain connects TRBV4-1 to TRBJ1-4, with D maybe TRBD1 (5 bases). This chain's CDR3 is CASSLGHSATNEKLFF. In nucleotides, the CDR3 is TGCGCCAGCAGCCTAGGACACTCTGCAACTAATGAAAAACTGTTTTTT.